This T cell receptor (beta chain) was recovered during a study of T-cell memory formation after mild COVID-19. This CDR3 has 15 residues. Trimming took 0 bases from V and 2 from J, leaving 9 bases between them. Germline V CDR1 and CDR2: SGDLS, YYNGEE. 5'RACE with constant-segment primers built TCRalpha and TCRbeta cDNA libraries with UMIs. Each CDR3 protein gets one entry after TCRdb re-called the 5' RACE reads with MiXCR. Among approximately 500,000 distinct CDR3 sequences listed, more than 20% were seen once. The J gene is TRBJ1-5, the V gene TRBV9, with D possibly being TRBD1 (5 bases). The receptor was derived from an adult woman who had mild COVID-19 (a few samples of this study predate the infection). Cell type and time point are not known. Source material: PBMCs or a T cell subset sorted from them (not recorded which). Here the CDR3 reads CASSVGGAGNQPQHF. CDR3 DNA sequence: TGTGCCAGCAGCGTAGGAGGGGCCGGCAATCAGCCCCAGCATTTT.